The rows below give T cell receptor beta chains drawn from one sample of a study of T cell changes during pregnancy in multiple sclerosis. Clones were read by immunoSEQ multiplex PCR, and TCRdb kept only the in-frame ones, dropping some. Of 30,000 to 45,000 clones listed, 93% are singletons. The sample in question was CD4+ T cells from peripheral blood mononuclear cells, obtained in the first trimester of pregnancy. The origin of the receptors is a female donor with multiple sclerosis, enrolled in a pregnancy study. Each CDR3 is given with its conserved first and last residue. D genes are given only for firm matches. Not all rows give a size; the values are once, few, many and, for expanded clones, a class.

d_call	j_call	v_call	clone_size	cdr3_aa	cdr3_nt
TRBD2	TRBJ2-1	TRBV18	NA	CASSPLGGRAGNEQFF	TGTGCCAGCTCACCACTTGGCGGGAGGGCAGGGAATGAGCAGTTCTTC
TRBD1	TRBJ1-3	TRBV2	NA	CASSEALSTGGVGNTIYF	TGTGCCAGCAGTGAAGCGCTATCTACAGGGGGCGTTGGAAACACCATATATTTT
TRBD1	TRBJ1-1	TRBV11-2	NA	CASSHQGVATEAFF	TGTGCCAGCAGCCATCAGGGGGTCGCCACTGAAGCTTTCTTT
NA	TRBJ1-5	TRBV19	NA	CASSSGQGHLGNQPQHF	TGTGCCAGTAGTAGTGGACAAGGACATTTGGGCAATCAGCCCCAGCATTTT
TRBD1	TRBJ1-2	TRBV7-9	NA	CASSSGQGGHGYTF	TGTGCCAGCAGCTCCGGACAGGGGGGTCATGGCTACACCTTC
NA	TRBJ2-1	TRBV11-2	NA	CASSLGGGQSYNEQFF	TGTGCCAGCAGCTTGGGCGGGGGCCAATCCTACAATGAGCAGTTCTTC
TRBD2	TRBJ2-7	TRBV27	NA	CASSGGGVEFHEQYF	TGTGCCAGCAGTGGGGGGGGAGTAGAGTTCCACGAGCAGTACTTC
NA	TRBJ2-1	TRBV4-1	NA	CASSHRWVQGKPYNEQFF	TGCGCCAGCAGCCATCGGTGGGTACAGGGAAAACCCTACAATGAGCAGTTCTTC
NA	TRBJ2-5	TRBV2	NA	CASSLANRGGETQYF	TGTGCCAGCAGTTTAGCCAACAGGGGGGGGGAGACCCAGTACTTC
NA	TRBJ2-2	TRBV5-1	NA	CASSLTGDITGELFF	TGCGCCAGCAGCTTGACAGGAGATATCACCGGGGAGCTGTTTTTT
NA	TRBJ1-1	TRBV28	NA	CASKEQGLYMNTEAFF	TGTGCCAGCAAGGAACAGGGCCTTTATATGAACACTGAAGCTTTCTTT
NA	TRBJ2-5	TRBV10-3	NA	CAISGTAGNQETQYF	TGTGCCATCAGTGGGACAGCAGGGAACCAAGAGACCCAGTACTTC
NA	TRBJ2-2	TRBV5-1	NA	CASMAAEVGPGELFF	TGCGCCAGCATGGCGGCGGAGGTTGGTCCCGGGGAGCTGTTTTTT
NA	TRBJ2-7	TRBV19	NA	CASSPRTDRYSYEQYF	TGTGCCAGTAGTCCGCGGACAGACCGTTACTCCTACGAGCAGTACTTC
TRBD2	TRBJ2-1	TRBV7-9	NA	CASSLALRAGGEQFF	TGTGCCAGCAGCTTAGCGTTGAGGGCGGGGGGTGAGCAGTTCTTC
NA	TRBJ2-2	TRBV7-3	NA	CASSLQGRGTGELFF	TGTGCCAGCAGCTTACAGGGGAGGGGCACCGGGGAGCTGTTTTTT
TRBD1	TRBJ1-5	TRBV19	few	CASSPGTGQKVDNQPQHF	TGTGCCAGTAGTCCAGGGACAGGTCAAAAGGTTGACAATCAGCCCCAGCATTTT
NA	TRBJ1-3	TRBV18	once	CASSQQDSGNTIYF	TGTGCCAGCTCACAACAGGACTCTGGAAACACCATATATTTT
TRBD1	TRBJ1-1	TRBV2	NA	CASIGRQGSEAFF	TGTGCCAGCATCGGTAGACAGGGTTCTGAAGCTTTCTTT
TRBD2	TRBJ2-3	TRBV7-3	NA	CASSFGGGALGDTQYF	TGTGCCAGCAGCTTTGGCGGGGGGGCCTTGGGAGATACGCAGTATTTT
TRBD2	TRBJ2-7	TRBV7-2	NA	CASSLADLAGHSYEQYF	TGTGCCAGCAGCTTAGCGGACCTAGCGGGCCACTCCTACGAGCAGTACTTC
NA	TRBJ1-6	TRBV19	NA	CASSIRGLGSPLHF	TGTGCCAGTAGTATCAGAGGGTTGGGCTCACCCCTCCACTTT
TRBD1	TRBJ2-1	TRBV10-3	NA	CAISSGTGSYNEQFF	TGTGCCATCAGTTCCGGGACAGGGAGCTACAATGAGCAGTTCTTC
NA	TRBJ2-7	TRBV2	NA	CASSPRDSYEQYF	TGTGCCAGCAGTCCCCGGGACTCCTACGAGCAGTACTTC
NA	TRBJ2-7	TRBV9	NA	CASSAGPVTFPIASQYF	TGTGCCAGCAGCGCAGGGCCCGTTACGTTTCCGATCGCCTCCCAGTACTTC
NA	TRBJ1-1	TRBV9	NA	CASSVAGLNTEAFF	TGTGCCAGCAGCGTCGCGGGACTGAACACTGAAGCTTTCTTT
NA	TRBJ1-2	TRBV25-1	NA	CASTPGATNYGYTF	TGTGCCAGCACGCCAGGGGCGACTAACTATGGCTACACCTTC
TRBD1	TRBJ1-1	TRBV29-1	NA	CSVQGAGGLNTEAFF	TGCAGCGTTCAAGGGGCAGGGGGCTTGAACACTGAAGCTTTCTTT
NA	TRBJ2-3	TRBV2	NA	CASSARGGVSSTDTQYF	TGTGCCAGCAGCGCAAGAGGGGGGGTATCGAGCACAGATACGCAGTATTTT
TRBD1	TRBJ1-5	TRBV7-8	NA	CASSTRQGYQPQHF	TGTGCCAGCAGCACCCGACAGGGCTATCAGCCCCAGCATTTT